A selection of T cell receptor beta chains follows, all from one sample in a study of T-cell memory formation after mild COVID-19. Using its own MiXCR run on the 5' RACE reads, TCRdb lists one record per CDR3 protein. This table has 80,000 to 130,000 distinct CDR3 sequences, around 10% appearing once. Sequenced: PBMCs or a T cell subset sorted from them (not recorded which). These receptors came from a man younger than 35 who had mild COVID-19 (a few samples of this study predate the infection). Cell type and time point are not known. Both conserved end residues are trimmed from each CDR3.

V gene,J gene,CDR3 protein
TRBV5-6,TRBJ2-1,ASSLLSSGGHPNEQF
TRBV6-5,TRBJ2-7,ASSPLGVQAQE
TRBV5-1,TRBJ2-7,ASSLGLTNEQY
TRBV4-3,TRBJ2-7,ASSQLRGLSEQY
TRBV29-1,TRBJ1-5,SVATGLNQPQH
TRBV7-6,TRBJ2-2,ASSPLAGIYTGELF
TRBV7-9,TRBJ2-1,ASSLAGTVHEQF
TRBV29-1,TRBJ1-4,SGRTVKGLF
TRBV7-8,TRBJ2-2,ASSLEGTLNTGELF
TRBV2,TRBJ1-2,ASSEGDISSYT
TRBV5-6,TRBJ2-5,ASSLVGGTTQETQY
TRBV6-2/TRBV6-3,TRBJ2-7,ASSYSPSGAARDSYEQY
TRBV7-9,TRBJ2-5,ASSRLQGGHGETQY
TRBV19,TRBJ2-2,ATRAGELF
TRBV20-1,TRBJ2-7,SAELQGAWEQY
TRBV9,TRBJ2-3,ASNLPSSTDTQY
TRBV10-3,TRBJ1-1,AISGQLEAF
TRBV29-1,TRBJ2-7,SVLTGASYEQY
TRBV10-3,TRBJ2-7,ATLDRDSSYEQY
TRBV20-1,TRBJ1-2,SGLREGGYT
TRBV12-3/TRBV12-4,TRBJ2-5,ASTASGETQY
TRBV5-1,TRBJ2-5,ASSFPRDAFRGPDKQTQY
TRBV14,TRBJ2-5,ASSQYWLREQETQY
TRBV4-3,TRBJ2-1,ASSQAGAGYNEQF
TRBV28,TRBJ1-5,ASSFRGGYSNQPQH
TRBV27,TRBJ2-2,ASSQEQGITGELF
TRBV10-1,TRBJ2-2,ASSGESGELF
TRBV19,TRBJ1-5,ATRPESPFQPQH
TRBV7-9,TRBJ1-2,ASSLAYRTNYGYT
TRBV5-1,TRBJ1-2,ASSLASSGDYGYT
TRBV12-5,TRBJ2-2,ASGLVGSTGELF
TRBV29-1,TRBJ2-2,SVALTDNTGELF
TRBV7-2,TRBJ2-7,ASSLVLAGEYEQY
TRBV20-1,TRBJ2-3,SARDRATDTQY
TRBV4-2,TRBJ2-1,ASSPRSGGYNEQF
TRBV7-9,TRBJ2-3,ASSVRDRVTSDGTDTQY
TRBV7-2,TRBJ2-7,ASSPPTYEQY
TRBV29-1,TRBJ2-2,SVAGTSGGRRELF
TRBV7-6,TRBJ2-3,ASSARGSGGGLGTDTQY
TRBV7-9,TRBJ2-5,ASSHGRTQY
TRBV6-5,TRBJ1-6,ASGTGSNSPLH
TRBV9,TRBJ2-7,ASSVEGFSEQY
TRBV7-9,TRBJ2-3,ASSLEDTQY
TRBV4-2,TRBJ2-7,ASSLRPGGPFGEQY
TRBV5-1,TRBJ2-3,ASSDRAGGLADTQY
TRBV6-6,TRBJ2-7,ASSYSAGLPYEQY
TRBV12-3/TRBV12-4,TRBJ1-2,ASSLQGLGYT
TRBV5-1,TRBJ2-7,ASSLVLGEREQY
TRBV11-2,TRBJ2-3,ASSLGLAGAQGRDTQY
TRBV5-1,TRBJ1-1,ASSPADRKNTEAF
TRBV24-1,TRBJ2-5,ATSEPGLANQETQY
TRBV5-1,TRBJ2-4,ASSLAQGEGTGVY
TRBV28,TRBJ2-3,ASSSTDGTDTQY